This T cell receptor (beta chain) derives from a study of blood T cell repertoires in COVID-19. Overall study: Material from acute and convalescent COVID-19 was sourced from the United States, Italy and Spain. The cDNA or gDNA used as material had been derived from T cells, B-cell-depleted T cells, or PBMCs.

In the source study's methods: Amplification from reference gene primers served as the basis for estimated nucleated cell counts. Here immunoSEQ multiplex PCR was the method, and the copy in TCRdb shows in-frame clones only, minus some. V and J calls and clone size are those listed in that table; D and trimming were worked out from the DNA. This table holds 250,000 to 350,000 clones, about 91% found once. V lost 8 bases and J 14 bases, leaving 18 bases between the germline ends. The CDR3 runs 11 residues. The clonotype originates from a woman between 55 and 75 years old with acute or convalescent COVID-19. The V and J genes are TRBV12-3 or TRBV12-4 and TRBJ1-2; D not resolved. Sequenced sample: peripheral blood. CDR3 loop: CASSQAAGSTF. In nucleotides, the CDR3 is TGTGCCAGCTCCCAGGCCGCAGGTTCGACCTTC.